The 8 T cell receptor beta chains reported below all come from one sample, sequenced in a study of shared clonotypes between healthy human individuals. Repertoires were generated with immunoSEQ multiplex PCR, while TCRdb's copy carries only in-frame clones and drops some. The data contain more than 2 million clones, about 94% of them singletons. Terminally differentiated effector memory CD45RA+ cells were excluded from the naive CD8 cells, which were CD45RO-negative and positively selected for CCR7. What was sequenced was naive CD8+ T cells sorted from blood. The receptors were sampled from a man aged 18 to 35 in good health.

V usage is TRBV5-8 and J usage is TRBJ2-5; 8 positions match TRBD2. With V trimmed by 0 bases and J by 3 bases, 7 bases remained unmatched. The germline CDR1 and CDR2 sequences are SGHTS and YDEGEE. The CDR3 is made up of 16 amino acids. The DNA for the CDR3 is TGTGCCAGCAGCTTGGGCCCACGGGGGGGGAAAGAGACCCAGTACTTC. It translates to CASSLGPRGGKETQYF.

The rearrangement joins TRBV27 to TRBJ2-1; 10 nucleotides match TRBD2. J lost 6 bases, V lost 4 bases, and 0 bases had no gene match. The CDR3 runs 13 residues. CDR1 is MNHEY, CDR2 SMNVEV, per germline (reference sequence). The CDR3 region has the DNA TGTGCCAGCAGTTGGACTAGCGGCAATGAGCAGTTCTTC. Its translation is CASSWTSGNEQFF.

The gene calls are TRBV28 and TRBJ2-1; 13 bases agree with TRBD2. This CDR3 contains 15 residues. The germline CDR1 and CDR2 sequences are MDHEN and SYDVKM. V lost 3 bases and J lost 6; bases outside the gene matches: 2. The CDR3 nucleotides are TGTGCCAGCAGTTTGGGACTAGCGGGGTTCAATGAGCAGTTCTTC. Translated, it gives CASSLGLAGFNEQFF.

The chain recombines TRBV5-3 with TRBJ1-5, with TRBD1 matching 7 bases. TRBV5-3 is assigned to the ORF class and has an uncertain function. The ends lost 0 bases at V and 2 bases at J; junction bases unmatched: 5. This CDR3 comprises 16 residues. CDR3: CARSLGGGTGNQPQHF. The DNA of the CDR3 is TGTGCCAGAAGCTTGGGCGGGGGGACAGGCAATCAGCCCCAGCATTTT.

V usage is TRBV29-1 and J usage is TRBJ2-2; 8 bases are a match to TRBD1. The junction had 5 bases not matched to a gene; V was cut back by 7 bases and J by 1 base. CDR3 length: 14 residues. Germline V gene sequence: CDR1 SQVTM, CDR2 ANQGSEA. CDR3 nucleotides: TGCAGCGCCGGACAGGGTGTGAACACCGGGGAGCTGTTTTTT. Residues: CSAGQGVNTGELFF.

The chain employs TRBV5-4 and TRBJ2-7, with no clear D. The CDR3 runs 15 residues. The ends were cut back, 4 bases at V and 4 bases at J, with 18 bases in the middle. The germline V gene encodes CDR1 SGHNT and CDR2 YYREEE (reference sequence). The CDR3 nucleotides read TGTGCCAGCAGCCCGATCGACGGGCTCCAATACGAGCAGTACTTC. Amino acid sequence: CASSPIDGLQYEQYF. Together with reference TRBV5-4 and TRBJ2-7, the CDR3 gives the full variable domain: ETGVTQSPTHLIKTRGQQVTLRCSSQSGHNTVSWYQQALGQGPQFIFQYYREEENGRGNFPPRFSGLQFPNYSSELNVNALELDDSALYLCASSPIDGLQYEQYFGPGTRLTVT.

The genes are TRBV4-1 and TRBJ1-1, with 9 bases fitting TRBD1. The length of the CDR3 is 15 residues. With V trimmed by 2 bases and J by 5 bases, 6 bases remained unmatched. Germline-derived CDR1 and CDR2 are MGHRA and YSYEKL. The CDR3 loop reads CASSQRQGGLTEAFF. The CDR3 bases are TGCGCCAGCAGCCAAAGACAGGGGGGGTTGACTGAAGCTTTCTTT.

The chain combines TRBV11-2 with TRBJ2-7; D unresolved. The CDR3 is 11 amino acids. The V gene's germline CDR1 is SGHAT and CDR2 FQNNGV. The germline V and J ends were trimmed by 4 bases and 6 bases, with 7 bases remaining between them. For the CDR3, the DNA is TGTGCCAGCAGCTCGCTGATCGAGCAGTACTTC. It encodes CASSSLIEQYF.